This entry is about one T cell receptor beta chain. The antigen is undetermined. This record belongs to a study of shared clonotypes between healthy human individuals. The study, taken as a whole, reports: The study found about 5% of naive CD4 clonotypes shared across a handful of donors.

Selected positively for CCR7 and CD45RO-negative, naive CD8 cells excluded terminally differentiated effector memory CD45RA+ cells. All the donors were Caucasian adults who lived in Nashville, Tennessee. In germline, CDR1 is SNHLY, CDR2 FYNNEI. There are 14 residues in the CDR3. V was clipped by 7 bases and J by 0 bases, with 12 bases between them. For sorted subsets, 200 ng DNA per replicate equaled 30,000 or so T cell genomes. The method was immunoSEQ multiplex PCR; TCRdb's version includes in-frame clones alone and lacks a portion of them. The data contain roughly 770,000 clones, around 96% of them singletons.

The sequenced material came from naive CD8+ T cells sorted from blood. This clonotype was sampled from a man between 25 and 39 years old in good health. The chain joins TRBV2 to TRBJ1-1, with D tentatively TRBD1 (5 bases). The chain's CDR3 is CASNWDGMNTEAFF. CDR3 in DNA: TGTGCCAGCAACTGGGACGGCATGAACACTGAAGCTTTCTTT. Full variable domain (rest looked up from reference TRBV2 and TRBJ1-1): EPEVTQTPSHQVTQMGQEVILRCVPISNHLYFYWYRQILGQKVEFLVSFYNNEISEKSEIFDDQFSVERPDGSNFTLKIRSTKLEDSAMYFCASNWDGMNTEAFFGQGTRLTVV.